Listed below are T cell receptor beta chains from one sample, sequenced in a study of CD8 T cells in Susac syndrome. In TCRdb, the immunoSEQ multiplex PCR reads were re-called with MiXCR into one record per CDR3 protein. The repertoire has about 200,000 distinct CDR3 sequences, roughly 94% of them found once; the top ten carry about 0.08%. The sequencing input was CD4+ T cells from PBMCs. The receptors stem from a human donor with multiple sclerosis. The CDR3 runs from the conserved cysteine through the conserved F or W. D genes are given only for firm matches. A clone size is listed for some rows: how often the clone was seen (once, few, many), or a class if it is expanded.

V gene	D gene	J gene	clone size	CDR3 protein	CDR3 DNA
TRBV12-3/TRBV12-4	NA	TRBJ2-5	NA	CASSTWETQYF	TGTGCCAGCAGTACGTGGGAGACCCAGTACTTC
TRBV3-1	NA	TRBJ1-2	NA	CASSQGFEVSSSF	TGTGCCAGCAGCCAAGGGTTTGAGGTTTCGTCCTCCTTC
TRBV23-1	NA	TRBJ2-2	NA	CASSQPRGSGELFF	TGCGCCAGCAGCCAACCTCGCGGATCCGGGGAGCTGTTTTTT
TRBV27	NA	TRBJ1-1	NA	CASSLERVGPPEAFF	TGTGCCAGCAGTTTAGAGAGGGTTGGCCCCCCTGAAGCTTTCTTT
TRBV20-1	NA	TRBJ2-1	NA	CSARDKGLNNEQFF	TGCAGTGCTAGAGATAAAGGACTCAACAATGAGCAGTTCTTC
TRBV12-3/TRBV12-4	NA	TRBJ1-5	NA	CASSWIRTPQHF	TGTGCCAGCAGTTGGATAAGGACGCCCCAGCATTTT
TRBV9	NA	TRBJ2-5	NA	CASSLHPRGEETQYF	TGTGCCAGCAGCCTCCACCCGAGGGGGGAAGAGACCCAGTACTTC
TRBV3-1	NA	TRBJ2-5	NA	CASSHALRDPQETQYF	TGTGCCAGCAGCCACGCCCTCCGGGACCCTCAAGAGACCCAGTACTTC
TRBV7-2	TRBD2	TRBJ2-3	NA	CASSSRRGGTDTQYF	TGTGCCAGCAGCAGCAGGCGGGGGGGCACAGATACGCAGTATTTT
TRBV25-1	TRBD1	TRBJ1-5	NA	CASRTGALRLYQPQHF	TGTGCCAGCAGGACAGGGGCCTTACGACTATATCAGCCCCAGCATTTT
TRBV13	NA	TRBJ2-3	NA	CASSRGPPQHTQYF	TGTGCCAGCAGCCGGGGGCCCCCCCAACATACGCAGTATTTT
TRBV27	NA	TRBJ1-6	NA	CASSRTGLGSPLHF	TGTGCCAGCTCTAGGACGGGTTTGGGTTCACCCCTCCACTTT
TRBV30	NA	TRBJ2-1	NA	CAWSVLQVRRPVF	TGTGCCTGGAGTGTACTCCAAGTGAGGCGGCCGGTCTTC
TRBV30	NA	TRBJ2-5	NA	CAWSVRGGNQETQYF	TGTGCCTGGAGTGTTCGTGGCGGTAACCAAGAGACCCAGTACTTC
TRBV15	NA	TRBJ1-4	NA	CATSRDSRRGKGEKLFF	TGTGCCACCAGCAGAGATTCTAGGAGGGGAAAGGGTGAAAAACTGTTTTTT
TRBV6-1	NA	TRBJ2-1	once	CATSLSRAYNEQFF	TGTGCCACCTCCCTTTCCCGGGCTTACAATGAGCAGTTCTTC
TRBV12-3/TRBV12-4	TRBD1	TRBJ1-6	NA	CASSLGQGYNSPLHF	TGTGCCAGCAGTTTGGGACAGGGCTATAATTCACCCCTCCACTTT
TRBV5-1	NA	TRBJ2-7	NA	CASSLSGSVHEQYF	TGCGCCAGCAGCTTGTCGGGGAGCGTCCACGAGCAGTACTTC
TRBV20-1	NA	TRBJ2-3	NA	CSARPLDSPGFGDTQYF	TGCAGTGCTAGACCGTTGGACAGTCCGGGGTTTGGAGATACGCAGTATTTT
TRBV7-6	TRBD2	TRBJ2-3	NA	CASTPLAGEDTQYF	TGTGCCAGCACACCTTTAGCGGGGGAAGATACGCAGTATTTT
TRBV6-1	TRBD1	TRBJ2-2	NA	CASQPGTVTNTGELFF	TGTGCCAGCCAACCCGGGACAGTGACGAACACCGGGGAGCTGTTTTTT
TRBV7-2	NA	TRBJ2-7	NA	CASSTRQAAYEQYF	TGTGCCAGCAGCACTCGACAGGCCGCCTACGAGCAGTACTTC
TRBV3-1	NA	TRBJ1-2	NA	CASSQEVFGTPTYGYTF	TGTGCCAGCAGCCAAGAAGTGTTCGGGACACCTACGTATGGCTACACCTTC
TRBV27	NA	TRBJ2-1	NA	CASSSSLAGHNEQFF	TGTGCCAGCAGTTCGTCACTAGCAGGGCACAATGAGCAGTTCTTC
TRBV2	TRBD1	TRBJ2-7	once	CASSSGQHSYEQYF	TGTGCCAGCAGTTCGGGACAGCACTCCTACGAGCAGTACTTC
TRBV7-2	NA	TRBJ2-3	NA	CASQPPAGGTDTQYF	TGTGCCAGTCAACCCCCGGCAGGAGGCACAGATACGCAGTATTTT
TRBV7-9	NA	TRBJ2-1	NA	CASVLGSSYNEQFF	TGTGCCAGCGTTCTGGGAAGCTCCTACAATGAGCAGTTCTTC
TRBV20-1	NA	TRBJ1-1	NA	CSARQLEAFF	TGCAGTGCCCGTCAGCTAGAAGCTTTCTTT
TRBV24-1	NA	TRBJ2-3	NA	CATSGQGTDTQYF	TGTGCCACCAGTGGGCAGGGGACAGATACGCAGTATTTT
TRBV10-3	TRBD1	TRBJ1-6	NA	CAISGQGKYSPLHF	TGTGCCATCAGTGGACAGGGAAAATACTCACCCCTCCACTTT
TRBV20-1	NA	TRBJ2-1	NA	CSASRRNEQFF	TGCAGTGCTAGCCGGAGGAATGAGCAGTTCTTC
TRBV12-3/TRBV12-4	NA	TRBJ1-1	NA	CASNGMNTEAFF	TGTGCCAGCAACGGGATGAACACTGAAGCTTTCTTT
TRBV2	NA	TRBJ2-2	NA	CASSVEAAGELFF	TGTGCCAGCAGTGTCGAAGCGGCCGGGGAGCTGTTTTTT
TRBV3-1	NA	TRBJ1-6	NA	CASSLTPASGGPRPLHF	TGTGCCAGCAGCCTAACCCCCGCCTCAGGCGGCCCGAGGCCCCTCCACTTT
TRBV3-1	NA	TRBJ2-5	NA	CASSRVQGLVRETQYF	TGTGCCAGCAGCCGGGTGCAGGGGCTAGTCCGAGAGACCCAGTACTTC
TRBV27	TRBD1	TRBJ1-2	NA	CASSLRQGGWYGYTF	TGTGCCAGCAGTTTACGACAGGGAGGTTGGTATGGCTACACCTTC
TRBV12-3/TRBV12-4	TRBD2	TRBJ2-5	few	CASSPLAGGRETQYF	TGTGCCAGCAGTCCCCTAGCGGGGGGGCGGGAGACCCAGTACTTC
TRBV30	NA	TRBJ1-5	NA	CAWSARRGQPQHF	TGTGCCTGGAGTGCTAGAAGAGGTCAGCCCCAGCATTTT
TRBV30	NA	TRBJ1-2	NA	CAWGNTDLYGYTF	TGTGCCTGGGGTAACACCGACCTCTATGGCTACACCTTC
TRBV15	TRBD2	TRBJ2-7	NA	CATSSGGSSYEQYF	TGTGCCACCAGCAGCGGGGGGAGCTCCTACGAGCAGTACTTC
TRBV27	TRBD1	TRBJ1-2	NA	CASRPPGQGNYGYTF	TGTGCCAGCAGACCCCCTGGACAGGGTAACTATGGCTACACCTTC
TRBV5-1	NA	TRBJ2-3	NA	CASSGRTGGTDTQYF	TGCGCCAGCAGCGGGAGGACAGGCGGCACAGATACGCAGTATTTT
TRBV6-5	TRBD1	TRBJ1-2	NA	CASSRQGNYGYTF	TGTGCCAGCAGCCGACAGGGAAACTATGGCTACACCTTC
TRBV29-1	TRBD2	TRBJ2-1	NA	CSVLGLADYNEQFF	TGCAGCGTCTTGGGACTAGCGGACTACAATGAGCAGTTCTTC
TRBV27	TRBD2	TRBJ2-1	NA	CASSLSSISGGGEQFF	TGTGCCAGCAGTTTATCGAGTATTAGCGGGGGAGGAGAGCAGTTCTTC
TRBV20-1	NA	TRBJ2-5	once	CSASVRLPLQETQYF	TGCAGTGCTAGTGTAAGGCTCCCCCTTCAAGAGACCCAGTACTTC
TRBV20-1	NA	TRBJ2-3	NA	CSARQGGADTQYF	TGCAGTGCTAGACAGGGCGGTGCAGATACGCAGTATTTT
TRBV20-1	TRBD2	TRBJ2-5	NA	CSARSTSGGAETQYF	TGCAGTGCTAGGTCGACTAGCGGGGGGGCGGAGACCCAGTACTTC